This T cell receptor beta chain was recovered during a study of T cells in localized non-small cell lung cancer. Study-level findings and limits: There was higher T cell clonality in uninvolved adjacent lung than in tumor, and it was highest there. Higher T cell density in the blood was associated with longer overall survival, whereas higher adjacent-lung clonality associated with shorter survival.

The CDR3 extends over 13 amino acids. Germline assignment: CDR1 LGHNA and CDR2 YNFKEQ. Trimming cost V 4 bases and J 8 bases, with 11 bases left between them. Profiling relied on immunoSEQ multiplex PCR, and the TCRdb table lists in-frame clones only, not all of them. The sample includes about 18,000 clones, roughly nine tenths of them seen just once. A remark on this clone: Its matching antigen is unknown.

V is TRBV4-2 and J is TRBJ1-4; D gene uncertain. The material sequenced was peripheral blood, taken before any cancer treatment. The sequence came from a woman aged 40 to 75 with stage I lung adenocarcinoma. CDR3 residues: CASSPSEGEKLFF. CDR3 sequence (DNA): TGTGCCAGCAGCCCCTCCGAGGGCGAAAAACTGTTTTTT.